The present T cell receptor (beta chain) was sequenced within a study of OX40 agonist ivuxolimab in advanced cancers. In the study overall: A male proportion of 70% to 90% was recorded, with mean age approximately 56 years and range roughly 23 to 79.

Germline trimming cut 0 bases from V and 2 bases from J; bases unmatched to any gene: 6. This CDR3 region has 17 residues. Germline CDR1 is SGHRS and CDR2 is YFSETQ. TCRdb's table, derived via immunoSEQ multiplex PCR, lists solely in-frame clones and lacks some. This repertoire shows tens of thousands of clones, roughly nine tenths found once; its top ten account for around 1.8%. As to this clone: Its antigen is still unknown.

General observations from the study: Within 6 weeks, CD4+ and CD8+ blood T cells expanded clonally at 0.1 to 3.0 mg/kg.

The sequence was collected from an adult with an advanced solid tumor such as melanoma, head and neck, liver or kidney cancer. The V and J genes are TRBV5-1 and TRBJ2-7, with TRBD2 matching 12 bases. The material was CD4+ or CD8+ T cells sorted from blood, obtained in a trial of the OX40 agonist ivuxolimab. The CDR3 DNA is TGCGCCAGCAGCTTGGTGACTAGCGGGAGTTTCGCCTACGAGCAGTACTTC. Amino acids: CASSLVTSGSFAYEQYF.